What follows is one T cell receptor beta chain and its context. Its antigen is undetermined. This specimen comes from a study of identical twins. V trimming: 2 bases; J trimming: 6 bases; junction bases outside the gene matches: 6. Germline CDR1 reads SGDLS; CDR2 reads YYNGEE. This CDR3 region has 15 residues. Template switching supplied a universal primer site; unique molecular identifiers were carried on the cDNA. Using its own MiXCR run on the 5' RACE reads, TCRdb lists one record per CDR3 protein. Of some 270,000 distinct CDR3 sequences listed, around 8.3% were seen once; the top ten hold 3%. Whole-study findings and limits: An excess of low generation probability was shown by twin-shared out-of-frame alpha sequences. Conclusions rested on cross-sectional statistics rather than following the same donors.

The same sample was also used in a study of yellow fever vaccine responses in identical twins. Per that study: Twins' T cell vaccine responses reportedly looked partly convergent, partly personalized.

Input material: CD8+ T cells sorted from blood. The TCR comes from a woman under 30 in good health. The genes are TRBV9 and TRBJ2-1; 9 nucleotides align to TRBD2. CDR3 in amino acids: CASSVGGGAFNEQFF. The CDR3 DNA follows: TGTGCCAGCAGCGTGGGCGGGGGGGCTTTCAATGAGCAGTTCTTC.